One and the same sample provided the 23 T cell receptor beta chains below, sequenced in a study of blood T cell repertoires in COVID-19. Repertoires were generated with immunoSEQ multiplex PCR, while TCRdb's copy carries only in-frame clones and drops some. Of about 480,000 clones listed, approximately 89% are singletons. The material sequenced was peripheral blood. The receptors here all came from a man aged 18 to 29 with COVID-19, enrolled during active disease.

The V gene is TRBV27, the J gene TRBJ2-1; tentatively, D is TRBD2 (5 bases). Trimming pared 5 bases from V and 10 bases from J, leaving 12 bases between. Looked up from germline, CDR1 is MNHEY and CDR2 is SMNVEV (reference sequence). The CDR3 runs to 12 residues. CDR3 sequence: CASSASSREQFF. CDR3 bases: TGTGCCAGCAGTGCGTCTAGCCGGGAGCAGTTCTTC.

The CDR3 loop is CASSPRRAGSNEQFF. The CDR3 DNA follows: TGTGCCAGCAGCCCCCGCCGGGCGGGGAGCAATGAGCAGTTCTTC. This chain joins TRBV11-2 and TRBJ2-1; TRBD2 is a possible D gene (6 bases). The V end lost 5 bases, the J end lost 6 bases, and 17 bases lay between the germline ends. CDR3 length equals 15 residues. Germline V gene sequence: CDR1 SGHAT, CDR2 FQNNGV.

In nucleotides, the CDR3 is TGTGCCAGCAGTTTAACACCCACCCAATTGTACTTC. This gives the protein CASSLTPTQLYF. The chain employs TRBV28 and TRBJ2-7; D remains ambiguous. Trimming left V 2 bases short and J 12 bases short, with 14 bases between. This CDR3 contains 12 residues. Per the germline V gene, CDR1 is MDHEN and CDR2 is SYDVKM.

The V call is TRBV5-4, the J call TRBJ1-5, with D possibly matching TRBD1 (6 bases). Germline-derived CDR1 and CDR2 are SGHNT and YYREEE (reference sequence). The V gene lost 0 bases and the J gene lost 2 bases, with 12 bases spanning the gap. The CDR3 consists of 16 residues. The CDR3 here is CASSLGPGGGNQPQHF. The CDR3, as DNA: TGTGCCAGCAGCTTGGGTCCGGGGGGCGGCAATCAGCCCCAGCATTTT.

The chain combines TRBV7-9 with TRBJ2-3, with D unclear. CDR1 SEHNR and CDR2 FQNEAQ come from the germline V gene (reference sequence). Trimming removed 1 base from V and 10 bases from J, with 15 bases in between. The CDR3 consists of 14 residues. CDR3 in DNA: TGTGCCAGCAGCTTAGGTCTAGTGTCGCCCTCGCAGTATTTT. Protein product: CASSLGLVSPSQYF.

The CDR3 DNA reads TGTGCCAGCAGCTCTGGACTAGCGGGGGGGTACAATGAGCAGTTCTTC. It specifies CASSSGLAGGYNEQFF. V is TRBV7-9 and J is TRBJ2-1; 15 nucleotides match TRBD2. With 4 bases clipped from V and 4 bases from J, the junction kept 2 bases outside the gene matches. The CDR3 totals 16 residues. From germline, CDR1 is SEHNR and CDR2 FQNEAQ (reference sequence).

CDR3 residues: CASSLELNTEAFF. DNA of the CDR3: TGCGCCAGCAGCTTGGAGCTCAACACTGAAGCTTTCTTT. V and J are TRBV5-1 and TRBJ1-1; no firm D call. The CDR3 spans 13 residues. The V end lost 0 bases, the J end lost 2 bases, and 5 bases lay between the germline ends. Looked up from germline, CDR1 is SGHRS and CDR2 is YFSETQ.

For the CDR3, the DNA is TGTGCCAGCACGGCAAGCGGGACTAGCGCGTACAATGAGCAGTTCTTC. This gives the protein CASTASGTSAYNEQFF. The chain links TRBV7-8 to TRBJ2-1; 10 bases agree with TRBD2. V shed 7 bases and J 4 bases; nucleotides not matched to a gene: 10. The CDR3 totals 16 residues. CDR1 is SGHVS, CDR2 FQNEAQ, per germline.

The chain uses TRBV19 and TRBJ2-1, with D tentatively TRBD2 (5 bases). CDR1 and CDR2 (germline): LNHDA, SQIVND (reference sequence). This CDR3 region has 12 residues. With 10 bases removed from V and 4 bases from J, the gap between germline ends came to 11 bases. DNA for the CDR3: TGTGCCACCAACGGGGTTTACAATGAGCAGTTCTTC. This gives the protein CATNGVYNEQFF. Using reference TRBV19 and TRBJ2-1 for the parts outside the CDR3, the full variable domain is DGGITQSPKYLFRKEGQNVTLSCEQNLNHDAMYWYRQDPGQGLRLIYYSQIVNDFQKGDIAEGYSVSREKKESFPLTVTSAQKNPTAFYLCATNGVYNEQFFGPGTRLTVL.

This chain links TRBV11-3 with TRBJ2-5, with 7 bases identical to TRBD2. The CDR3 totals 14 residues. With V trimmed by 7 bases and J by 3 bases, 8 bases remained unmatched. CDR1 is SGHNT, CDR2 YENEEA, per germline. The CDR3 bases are TGTGCCAGCAAGTTGGGGGGGTCAGAAGAGACCCAGTACTTC. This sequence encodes CASKLGGSEETQYF.

In DNA form, the CDR3 reads TGTGCCAGCCGAAGATCCCCCAACTACTATGGCTACACCTTC. Its protein product is CASRRSPNYYGYTF. The chain joins TRBV21-1 to TRBJ1-2. TRBV21-1 is recorded as a pseudogene. The CDR3 runs 14 residues.

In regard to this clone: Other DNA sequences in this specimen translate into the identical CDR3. CDR3: CASTTGNQPQHF. Written as DNA, the CDR3 is TGTGCCAGCACTACTGGCAATCAGCCCCAGCATTTT. The chain uses TRBV2 and TRBJ1-5, with D uncertain. Trimming pared 7 bases from V and 2 bases from J, leaving 6 bases between. Looked up from germline, CDR1 is SNHLY and CDR2 is FYNNEI. The CDR3 contains 12 residues.

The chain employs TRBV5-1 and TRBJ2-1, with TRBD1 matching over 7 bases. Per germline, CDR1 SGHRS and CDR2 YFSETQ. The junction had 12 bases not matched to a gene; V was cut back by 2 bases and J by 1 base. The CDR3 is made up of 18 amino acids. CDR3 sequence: CASSLQPQGEGSYNEQFF. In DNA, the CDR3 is TGCGCCAGCAGCTTACAACCGCAGGGGGAAGGGTCCTACAATGAGCAGTTCTTC.

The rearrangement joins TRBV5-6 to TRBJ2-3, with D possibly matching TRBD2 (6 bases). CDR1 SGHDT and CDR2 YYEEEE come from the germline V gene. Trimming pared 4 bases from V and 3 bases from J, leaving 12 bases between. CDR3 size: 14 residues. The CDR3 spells CASSRALATDTQYF. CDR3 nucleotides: TGTGCCAGCAGCCGCGCCCTAGCGACAGATACGCAGTATTTT.

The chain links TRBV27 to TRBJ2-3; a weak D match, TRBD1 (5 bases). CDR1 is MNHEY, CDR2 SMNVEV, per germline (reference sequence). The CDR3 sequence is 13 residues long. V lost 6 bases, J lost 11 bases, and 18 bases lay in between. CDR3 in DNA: TGTGCCAGCAGCCGACTCGTGGAAGGGGAGCAGTATTTT. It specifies CASSRLVEGEQYF.

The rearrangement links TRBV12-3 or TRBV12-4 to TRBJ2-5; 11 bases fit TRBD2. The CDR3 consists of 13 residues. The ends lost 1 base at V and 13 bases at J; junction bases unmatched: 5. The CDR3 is CASSLDSGGALYF. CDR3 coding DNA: TGTGCCAGCAGTTTAGATAGCGGGGGGGCATTGTACTTC.

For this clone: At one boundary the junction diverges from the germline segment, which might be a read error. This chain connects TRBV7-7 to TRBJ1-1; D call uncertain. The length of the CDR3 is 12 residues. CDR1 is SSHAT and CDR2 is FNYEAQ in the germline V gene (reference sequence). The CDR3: CASSLGSTEAFF. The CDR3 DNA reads TGTGCTAGCAGCTTAGGGAGCACTGAAGCTTTCTTT.

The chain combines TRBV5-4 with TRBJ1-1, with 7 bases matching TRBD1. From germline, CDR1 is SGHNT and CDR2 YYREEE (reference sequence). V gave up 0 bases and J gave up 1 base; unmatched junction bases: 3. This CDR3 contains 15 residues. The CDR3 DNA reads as TGTGCCAGCAGCTTGGGGACAGGACCGAACACTGAAGCTTTCTTT. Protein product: CASSLGTGPNTEAFF.

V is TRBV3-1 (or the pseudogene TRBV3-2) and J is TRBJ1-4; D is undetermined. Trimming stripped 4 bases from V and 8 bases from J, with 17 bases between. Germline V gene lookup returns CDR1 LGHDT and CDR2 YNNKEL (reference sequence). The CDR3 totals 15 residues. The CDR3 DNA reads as TGTGCCAGCAGCCCCTATCCGGGGAGTGGAGAAAAACTGTTTTTT. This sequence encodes CASSPYPGSGEKLFF.

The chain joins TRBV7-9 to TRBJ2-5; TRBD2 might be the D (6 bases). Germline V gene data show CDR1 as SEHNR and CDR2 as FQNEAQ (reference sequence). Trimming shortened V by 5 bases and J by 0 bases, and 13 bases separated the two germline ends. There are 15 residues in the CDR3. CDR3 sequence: CASSLGTSYQETQYF. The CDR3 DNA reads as TGTGCCAGCAGCCTCGGGACTTCCTACCAAGAGACCCAGTACTTC. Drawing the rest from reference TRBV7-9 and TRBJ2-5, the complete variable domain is DTGVSQNPRHKITKRGQNVTFRCDPISEHNRLYWYRQTLGQGPEFLTYFQNEAQLEKSRLLSDRFSAERPKGSFSTLEIQRTEQGDSAMYLCASSLGTSYQETQYFGPGTRLLVL.

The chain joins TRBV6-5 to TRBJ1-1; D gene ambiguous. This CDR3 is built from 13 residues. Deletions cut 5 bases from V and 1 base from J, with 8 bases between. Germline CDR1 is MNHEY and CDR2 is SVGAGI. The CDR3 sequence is CASSQTQNTEAFF. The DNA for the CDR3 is TGTGCCAGCAGTCAAACACAGAACACTGAAGCTTTCTTT.

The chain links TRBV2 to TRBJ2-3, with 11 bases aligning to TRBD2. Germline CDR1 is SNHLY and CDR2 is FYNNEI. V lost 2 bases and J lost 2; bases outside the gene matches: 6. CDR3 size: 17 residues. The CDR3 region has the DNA TGTGCCAGCAGTGAACCAGGGACTAGCGGATTCACAGATACGCAGTATTTT. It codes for CASSEPGTSGFTDTQYF.

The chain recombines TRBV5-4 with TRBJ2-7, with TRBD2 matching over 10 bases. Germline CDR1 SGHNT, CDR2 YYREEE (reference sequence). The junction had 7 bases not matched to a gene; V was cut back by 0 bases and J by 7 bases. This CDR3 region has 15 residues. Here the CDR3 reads CASSLGTSGIEEQYF. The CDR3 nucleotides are TGTGCCAGCAGCTTGGGAACTAGCGGGATTGAAGAGCAGTACTTC.